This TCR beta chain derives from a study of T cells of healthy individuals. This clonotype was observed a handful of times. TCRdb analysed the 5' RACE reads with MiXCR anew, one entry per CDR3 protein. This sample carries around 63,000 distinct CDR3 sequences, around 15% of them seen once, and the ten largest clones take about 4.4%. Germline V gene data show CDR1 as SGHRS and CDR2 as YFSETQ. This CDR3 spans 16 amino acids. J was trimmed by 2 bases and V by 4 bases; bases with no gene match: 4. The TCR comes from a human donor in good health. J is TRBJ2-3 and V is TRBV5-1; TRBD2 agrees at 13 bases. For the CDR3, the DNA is TGCGCCAGCAGCCAGGGACTAGCGGGAACCACAGATACGCAGTATTTT. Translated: CASSQGLAGTTDTQYF.